This T cell receptor (beta chain) was sequenced during a study of blood T cell repertoires in COVID-19. Study in general: There were acute and convalescent COVID-19 samples, and they came from the United States, Italy and Spain. PBMCs, B-cell-depleted T cells, or T cells provided the cDNA or gDNA that made up the material.

This clone was seen a single time. The CDR3 totals 16 residues. From germline, CDR1 is LGHDT and CDR2 YNNKEL (reference sequence). The ends lost 5 bases at V and 4 bases at J; junction bases unmatched: 10. The authors' processing: Scientists estimated how many nucleated cells there were by amplifying reference gene primers. Clones were sequenced by immunoSEQ multiplex PCR, and TCRdb holds only the in-frame ones, with some missing. From that table come the V and J calls and clone size; the DNA was used to work out D and trimming. The sample lists 35,000 to 55,000 clones, roughly 85% seen once, with less than 5% in the top ten.

The TCR comes from a woman in her 70s with acute or convalescent COVID-19. The chain has TRBV3-1 (or the pseudogene TRBV3-2) and TRBJ2-2, with TRBD2 matching 7 bases. Sequenced: peripheral blood. The CDR3 DNA reads as TGTGCCAGCAGCAGGTCCTCCAGCGGGATCACCGGGGAGCTGTTTTTT. Its translation is CASSRSSSGITGELFF.